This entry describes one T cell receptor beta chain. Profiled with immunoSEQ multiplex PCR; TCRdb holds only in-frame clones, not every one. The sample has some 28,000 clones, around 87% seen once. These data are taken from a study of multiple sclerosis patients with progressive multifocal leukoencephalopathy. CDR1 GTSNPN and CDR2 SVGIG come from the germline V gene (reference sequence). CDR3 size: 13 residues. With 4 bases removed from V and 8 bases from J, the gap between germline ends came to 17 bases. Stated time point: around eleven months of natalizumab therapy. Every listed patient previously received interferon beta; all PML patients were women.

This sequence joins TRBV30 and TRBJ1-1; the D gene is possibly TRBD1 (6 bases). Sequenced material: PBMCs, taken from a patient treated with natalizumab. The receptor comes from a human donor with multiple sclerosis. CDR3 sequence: CAWKWNQGLEAFF. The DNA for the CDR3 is TGTGCCTGGAAGTGGAACCAGGGGCTCGAAGCTTTCTTT.